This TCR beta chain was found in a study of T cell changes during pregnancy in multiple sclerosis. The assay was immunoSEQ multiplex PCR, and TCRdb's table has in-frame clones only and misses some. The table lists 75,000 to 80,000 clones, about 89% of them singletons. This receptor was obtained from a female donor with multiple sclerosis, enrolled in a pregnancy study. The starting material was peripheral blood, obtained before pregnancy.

CDR3 in amino acids: CATSRDLDDEQYF. CDR3 coding DNA: TGTGCCACCAGCAGAGACCTAGATGACGAGCAGTACTTC. The chain couples TRBV15 to TRBJ2-7; D remains ambiguous. The V and J ends lost 0 bases and 5 bases respectively, with 8 bases between them. This CDR3 region has 13 residues. Per germline, CDR1 LNHNV and CDR2 YYDKDF (reference sequence). The variable domain in full, with the rest retrieved from reference TRBV15 and TRBJ2-7, is DAMVIQNPRYQVTQFGKPVTLSCSQTLNHNVMYWYQQKSSQAPKLLFHYYDKDFNNEADTPDNFQSRRPNTSFCFLDIRSPGLGDTAMYLCATSRDLDDEQYFGPGTRLTVT.